The 32 T cell receptor beta chains in this list originate from one sample, sequenced in a study of T cells in Graves' hyperthyroidism and ophthalmopathy. RNA transcripts were the template for amplifying TCR beta CDR3 regions. The TCR CDR3 was amplified in a first-round RT-PCR using the HTBI primer set. One entry per CDR3 protein, called by TCRdb with MiXCR from the multiplex PCR reads. This sample has hundreds of thousands of distinct CDR3 sequences, with 13% found just once. The material sequenced was blood. The receptors come from a woman aged 18-29 years with Graves' hyperthyroidism.

This clonotype was found a few times. A read error may produce the germline difference seen at one junction end. This chain joins TRBV15 and TRBJ1-5; possible D gene TRBD1, 5 bases. From germline, CDR1 is LNHNV and CDR2 YYDKDF (reference sequence). CDR3 size: 17 residues. Here the CDR3 DNA reads TGTGCCACCAGCAGAGAGGGGGGATTTAATAGCAATCAGCCCCATCATTTT. It encodes CATSREGGFNSNQPHHF.

The sample holds a few counts of this clonotype. This chain joins TRBV7-6 and TRBJ1-1; 7 bases match TRBD1. CDR1 and CDR2 (germline): SGHVS, FNYEAQ. This CDR3 region has 15 residues. Germline trimming cut 5 bases from V and 13 bases from J; bases unmatched to any gene: 19. CDR3 sequence: CASSLNGRGTLDLFF. Here the CDR3 DNA reads TGTGCCAGCAGCCTAAATGGCAGGGGGACGCTAGATCTTTTCTTT.

This clonotype came up a few times. A read error may be the cause here, since a much bigger clone is one base away. This rearrangement joins TRBV20-1 to TRBJ1-1; D is unclear. Germline-derived CDR1 and CDR2 are DFQATT and SNEGSKA (reference sequence). This CDR3 is 12 amino acids long. V shed 7 bases and J shed 1 base, with 10 bases lying between them. The CDR3 nucleotides are TGCAGTGTTGGGCGGGGGAACACTGAAGCTTTCTTT. The encoded protein is CSVGRGNTEAFF.

This clonotype appeared many times. V gene TRBV9 combines with J gene TRBJ2-7; D gene uncertain. Trimming removed 0 bases from V and 7 bases from J, with 17 bases in between. This CDR3 spans 15 amino acids. Germline V CDR1 and CDR2: SGDLS, YYNGEE. CDR3: CASSVDPQPLREQYF. The CDR3 coding sequence is TGTGCCAGCAGCGTAGATCCACAGCCTCTAAGGGAGCAGTACTTC. Full variable domain (missing parts from reference TRBV9 and TRBJ2-7): DSGVTQTPKHLITATGQRVTLRCSPRSGDLSVYWYQQSLDQGLQFLIQYYNGEERAKGNILERFSAQQFPDLHSELNLSSLELGDSALYFCASSVDPQPLREQYFGPGTRLTVT.

This clonotype was found many times. The V gene is TRBV29-1, the J gene TRBJ2-1; TRBD2 matches at 14 bases. The CDR3 is 16 amino acids. With V trimmed by 7 bases and J by 1 base, 6 bases remained unmatched. Germline CDR1 is SQVTM and CDR2 is ANQGSEA. The CDR3 loop reads CSAGGLAGVSYNEQFF. CDR3 coding DNA: TGCAGCGCCGGGGGACTAGCGGGAGTTTCCTACAATGAGCAGTTCTTC.

This clonotype was counted many times. This chain uses TRBV7-2 with TRBJ2-3; TRBD2 aligns across 11 bases. The CDR3 runs 17 residues. Germline V gene data show CDR1 as SGHTA and CDR2 as FQGNSA. V lost 4 bases and J lost 3; bases outside the gene matches: 9. The CDR3 coding sequence is TGTGCCAGCAGCTCGGACGAGACTAGCGGGGTTACAGATACGCAGTATTTT. This codes for CASSSDETSGVTDTQYF.

This clonotype was seen at least ten times. The rearrangement links TRBV15 to TRBJ2-2, with no clear D. The CDR3 is 15 residues long. Germline CDR1 LNHNV, CDR2 YYDKDF (reference sequence). V lost 0 bases to trimming and J lost 6 bases, with 11 bases between them. The CDR3 coding sequence is TGTGCCACCAGCAGAGAGGATCGGTCACCCGGGGAGCTGTTTTTT. Amino acids: CATSREDRSPGELFF. The complete variable domain, with remaining parts taken from reference TRBV15 and TRBJ2-2, reads DAMVIQNPRYQVTQFGKPVTLSCSQTLNHNVMYWYQQKSSQAPKLLFHYYDKDFNNEADTPDNFQSRRPNTSFCFLDIRSPGLGDTAMYLCATSREDRSPGELFFGEGSRLTVL.

This clonotype was recorded at least ten times. J is TRBJ2-3 and V is TRBV12-3 or TRBV12-4; 13 nucleotides align to TRBD2. V was pared by 6 bases and J by 12 bases, with 6 bases of the junction left unmatched. This CDR3 comprises 13 residues. The CDR3 is CASRERGLAGQYF. CDR3 coding DNA: TGTGCCAGCAGGGAACGGGGACTAGCGGGACAGTATTTT.

This clonotype appeared a few times. V gene TRBV13 combines with J gene TRBJ2-2; no firm D call. CDR3 length equals 15 residues. Between the trimmed V and J ends, which lost 2 bases and 4 bases, there was a span of 11 bases. The germline CDR1 and CDR2 sequences are PRHDT and FYEKMQ (reference sequence). CDR3 residues: CASSLLGIGTGELFF. The CDR3 DNA follows: TGTGCCAGCAGCTTATTGGGGATAGGCACCGGGGAGCTGTTTTTT.

This rearrangement joins TRBV19 to TRBJ1-5; possibly TRBD1 for D (6 bases). V lost 1 base, J lost 15 bases, and 10 bases lay in between. The germline V gene encodes CDR1 LNHDA and CDR2 SQIVND (reference sequence). This CDR3 has 11 amino acids. CDR3 protein: CASSIGQGRHF. The CDR3 DNA sequence: TGTGCCAGTAGTATAGGGCAGGGGAGGCATTTT.

This sequence joins TRBV7-3 and TRBJ2-3; D ambiguous. This CDR3 contains 14 residues. CDR1 is SGHTA and CDR2 is FQGTGA in the germline V gene. Trimming shortened V by 2 bases and J by 6 bases, and 12 bases separated the two germline ends. For the CDR3, the DNA is TGTGCCAGCAGCTTAGGGCTTCAGACGGATACGCAGTATTTT. Translating gives CASSLGLQTDTQYF.

The table lists this clonotype with a few counts. This chain joins TRBV19 and TRBJ2-3; 7 bases are shared with TRBD1. CDR3 length equals 16 residues. Germline-derived CDR1 and CDR2 are LNHDA and SQIVND (reference sequence). V lost 3 bases, J lost 0 bases, and 6 bases stayed unmatched. CDR3 loop: CASSITWDRSTDTQYF. CDR3 in DNA: TGTGCCAGTAGTATTACTTGGGACAGAAGCACAGATACGCAGTATTTT.

This clonotype was recorded at least ten times. This chain joins TRBV30 and TRBJ2-7, with D perhaps TRBD1 or TRBD2 (5 bases each). Germline CDR1 is GTSNPN and CDR2 is SVGIG (reference sequence). The ends were cut back, 0 bases at V and 3 bases at J, with 21 bases in the middle. This CDR3 region has 17 residues. The CDR3 DNA reads as TGTGCCTGGAGTGTAGCGACCGGGACCCCAAAGAACTACGAGCAGTACTTC. It yields the protein CAWSVATGTPKNYEQYF.

This clonotype has more than one count but fewer than ten. The CDR3 here is CASSGTALSETQYF. CDR3 DNA sequence: TGTGCCAGCAGCGGGACAGCGCTGAGCGAGACCCAGTACTTC. The J gene is TRBJ2-5, the V gene TRBV9, with a tentative D call TRBD1 (6 bases). The germline V gene encodes CDR1 SGDLS and CDR2 YYNGEE. The ends were cut back, 3 bases at V and 5 bases at J, with 14 bases in the middle. The CDR3 runs 14 residues.

This clonotype was counted a few times. The chain uses TRBV25-1 and TRBJ1-2, with 9 bases matching TRBD1. Trimming at V came to 2 bases and at J to 4 bases, leaving 2 bases not matched to a gene. This CDR3 spans 14 amino acids. CDR1 MGHDK and CDR2 SYGVNS come from the germline V gene. The CDR3 is CASSEPTGGYGYTF. The CDR3 DNA reads TGTGCCAGCAGTGAACCGACAGGGGGCTATGGCTACACCTTC.

This chain links TRBV18 with TRBJ2-3, with D possibly being TRBD2 (6 bases). Germline CDR1 and CDR2: KGHSH and LQKENI. Trimming took off 4 bases at V and 3 bases at J, with 14 bases between the two ends. The CDR3 covers 15 residues. CDR3 sequence (DNA): TGTGCCAGCTCACGCCTTAACGGGGGTACAGATACGCAGTATTTT. Encoded protein: CASSRLNGGTDTQYF.

This clonotype was seen ten or more times. The chain uses TRBV30 and TRBJ1-2, with no clear D. Germline CDR1 reads GTSNPN; CDR2 reads SVGIG (reference sequence). This CDR3 region has 12 residues. Trimming removed 0 bases from V and 8 bases from J, with 10 bases in between. The DNA for the CDR3 is TGTGCCTGGAGTGTCAAGACCTTCGGCTACACCTTC. Protein sequence: CAWSVKTFGYTF. Filled out from reference TRBV30 and TRBJ1-2, the complete variable domain reads SQTIHQWPATLVQPVGSPLSLECTVEGTSNPNLYWYRQAAGRGLQLLFYSVGIGQISSEVPQNLSASRPQDRQFILSSKKLLLSDSGFYLCAWSVKTFGYTFGSGTRLTVV.

This clonotype was counted between two and nine times. The chain joins TRBV14 to TRBJ1-1; tentatively, D is TRBD1 (5 bases). V was trimmed by 1 base and J by 5 bases, leaving 8 bases between them. Germline V gene sequence: CDR1 SGHDN, CDR2 FVKESK. The CDR3 runs 13 residues. The CDR3 bases are TGTGCCAGCAGCCAAGCTCAGGGTACTGAAGCTTTCTTT. Its protein product is CASSQAQGTEAFF.

This clonotype was detected a few times. Just one base apart from a much larger clone, this may be a read error. In DNA, the CDR3 is TGTGCCAGCAGTCATCAGGGGTATGCCTCTGGAAACACCATATATTTT. Translation: CASSHQGYASGNTIYF. V is TRBV12-3 or TRBV12-4 and J is TRBJ1-3, with D possibly matching TRBD1 (6 bases). The CDR3 consists of 16 residues. The V end was cut by 5 bases, the J end by 0 bases, with 14 bases between.

This clonotype has a handful of counts. The chain links TRBV20-1 to TRBJ2-7; D gene uncertain. This CDR3 spans 12 amino acids. The V and J ends lost 3 bases and 2 bases respectively, with 8 bases between them. CDR1 and CDR2 from the germline V gene are DFQATT and SNEGSKA (reference sequence). CDR3 loop: CSASQEPYEQYF. In nucleotides, the CDR3 is TGCAGTGCTAGTCAGGAACCCTACGAGCAGTACTTC.

This clonotype was found a few times. This chain joins TRBV19 and TRBJ2-3; D unclear. Germline CDR1 reads LNHDA; CDR2 reads SQIVND (reference sequence). V was clipped by 1 base and J by 6 bases, with 8 bases between them. CDR3 length: 13 residues. CDR3 protein: CASSIVPTDTQYF. In nucleotides, the CDR3 is TGTGCCAGTAGTATAGTACCCACCGATACGCAGTATTTT.

This rearrangement joins TRBV18 to TRBJ2-3, with TRBD2 matching over 8 bases. Per germline, CDR1 KGHSH and CDR2 LQKENI. The junction had 4 bases not matched to a gene; V was cut back by 0 bases and J by 2 bases. The CDR3 extends over 16 amino acids. Here the CDR3 reads CASSPPQAGVTDTQYF. Here the CDR3 DNA reads TGTGCCAGCTCACCACCGCAAGCGGGAGTCACAGATACGCAGTATTTT.

This clonotype was seen many times. The chain uses TRBV4-2 and TRBJ1-2; tentative D call: TRBD1 (6 bases). Trimming shortened V by 6 bases and J by 5 bases, and 22 bases separated the two germline ends. The germline CDR1 and CDR2 sequences are LGHNA and YNFKEQ. The CDR3 is 16 residues long. CDR3 in amino acids: CASRPLMGRGNYGYTF. CDR3 coding DNA: TGTGCCAGCAGGCCGCTGATGGGCAGGGGTAATTATGGCTACACCTTC.

The table lists this clonotype with many counts. The V and J genes are TRBV7-3 and TRBJ2-3; D ambiguous. Germline assignment: CDR1 SGHTA and CDR2 FQGTGA. V lost 2 bases and J 6 bases, leaving 12 bases between the germline ends. The CDR3 length is 14 residues. The CDR3 DNA is TGTGCCAGCAGCTTACGGCCCGGCTGGGATACGCAGTATTTT. Translating gives CASSLRPGWDTQYF. Full variable domain (remainder filled in from reference TRBV7-3 and TRBJ2-3): GAGVSQTPSNKVTEKGKYVELRCDPISGHTALYWYRQSLGQGPEFLIYFQGTGAADDSGLPNDRFFAVRPEGSVSTLKIQRTERGDSAVYLCASSLRPGWDTQYFGPGTRLTVL.

This clonotype was seen ten or more times. The chain uses TRBV12-3 or TRBV12-4 and TRBJ1-5; tentative D call: TRBD1 (5 bases). V lost 7 bases, J lost 7 bases, and 17 bases lay in between. The CDR3 has 14 residues. The CDR3 loop reads CASTMGRVGQPQHF. In DNA form, the CDR3 reads TGTGCCAGCACCATGGGCAGGGTAGGCCAGCCCCAGCATTTT.

This clonotype was detected many times. The chain employs TRBV7-6 and TRBJ2-1; 8 nucleotides align to TRBD2. The CDR3 is 17 amino acids. Germline V gene lookup returns CDR1 SGHVS and CDR2 FNYEAQ. V lost 5 bases to trimming and J lost 0 bases; unmatched junction nucleotides: 9. This CDR3 is CASSPARAGASYNEQFF. The CDR3 nucleotides read TGTGCCAGCAGCCCAGCGAGAGCGGGGGCCTCCTACAATGAGCAGTTCTTC.

This sequence joins TRBV7-9 and TRBJ1-3; D is unresolved. This CDR3 is built from 15 residues. Germline CDR1 reads SEHNR; CDR2 reads FQNEAQ (reference sequence). Trimming stripped 5 bases from V and 2 bases from J, with 13 bases between. CDR3 region: CASSPRAWTGNTIYF. The DNA for the CDR3 is TGTGCCAGCAGCCCGCGGGCGTGGACTGGAAACACCATATATTTT.

This clonotype appeared many times. The chain has TRBV18 and TRBJ1-2; 8 nucleotides agree with TRBD1. The germline V gene encodes CDR1 KGHSH and CDR2 LQKENI. After removal of 3 bases from V and 1 base from J, the junction contained 7 bases not matched to a gene. The CDR3 extends over 16 amino acids. CDR3 protein: CASSPNSGGNNYGYTF. CDR3 nucleotide sequence: TGTGCCAGCTCACCTAATTCAGGGGGCAATAACTATGGCTACACCTTC.

The J gene is TRBJ2-7, the V gene TRBV4-1; 11 bases are shared with TRBD1. CDR1 MGHRA and CDR2 YSYEKL come from the germline V gene. The V segment lost 0 bases and the J segment 2 bases; nucleotides outside the gene matches: 3. CDR3 size: 16 residues. The CDR3 DNA sequence: TGCGCCAGCAGCCAAGAACCGGGACAGGGGGCCTACGAGCAGTACTTC. Amino acids: CASSQEPGQGAYEQYF.

This clonotype showed up many times. The chain links TRBV10-2 to TRBJ1-1; possibly TRBD1 for D (6 bases). Trimming cost V 7 bases and J 0 bases, with 12 bases left between them. Germline values: CDR1 WSHSY, CDR2 SAAADI. The CDR3 runs to 14 residues. DNA of the CDR3: TGCGCCAGCATCGACAGGTCCTTGAACACTGAAGCTTTCTTT. Translated, it gives CASIDRSLNTEAFF.

This clonotype was counted many times. The V call is TRBV12-3 or TRBV12-4, the J call TRBJ2-2; TRBD2 matches 7 bases. The trim removed 8 bases at V and 2 bases at J, leaving 8 bases unmatched. This CDR3 has 15 residues. The DNA of the CDR3 is TGTGCCAGCCGATTAGCGGGTTCAAACACCGGGGAGCTGTTTTTT. This codes for CASRLAGSNTGELFF.

This rearrangement joins TRBV20-1 to TRBJ2-7, with D possibly matching TRBD1 (7 bases). CDR3 length: 12 amino acids. The germline V gene encodes CDR1 DFQATT and CDR2 SNEGSKA (reference sequence). CDR3 amino acids: CSATPGAGGQYF. CDR3 sequence (DNA): TGCAGCGCCACCCCGGGAGCAGGGGGGCAGTACTTC.